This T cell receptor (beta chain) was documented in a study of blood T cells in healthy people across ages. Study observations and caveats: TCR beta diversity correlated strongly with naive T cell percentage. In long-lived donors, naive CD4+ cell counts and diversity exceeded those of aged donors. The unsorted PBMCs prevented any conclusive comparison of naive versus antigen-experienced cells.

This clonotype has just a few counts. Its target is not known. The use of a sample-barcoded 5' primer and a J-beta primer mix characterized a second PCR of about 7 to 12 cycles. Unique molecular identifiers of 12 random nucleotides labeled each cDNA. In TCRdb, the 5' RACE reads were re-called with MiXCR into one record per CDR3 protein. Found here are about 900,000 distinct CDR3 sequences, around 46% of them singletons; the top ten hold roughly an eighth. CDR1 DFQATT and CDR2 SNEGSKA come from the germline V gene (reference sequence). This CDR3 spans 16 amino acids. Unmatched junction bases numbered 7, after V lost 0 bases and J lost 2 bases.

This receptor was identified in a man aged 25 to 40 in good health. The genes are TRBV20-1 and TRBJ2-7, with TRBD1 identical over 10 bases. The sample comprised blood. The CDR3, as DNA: TGCAGTGCTAGAGACCCTACCGGGACAGGGGCCTACGAGCAGTACTTC. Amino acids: CSARDPTGTGAYEQYF.